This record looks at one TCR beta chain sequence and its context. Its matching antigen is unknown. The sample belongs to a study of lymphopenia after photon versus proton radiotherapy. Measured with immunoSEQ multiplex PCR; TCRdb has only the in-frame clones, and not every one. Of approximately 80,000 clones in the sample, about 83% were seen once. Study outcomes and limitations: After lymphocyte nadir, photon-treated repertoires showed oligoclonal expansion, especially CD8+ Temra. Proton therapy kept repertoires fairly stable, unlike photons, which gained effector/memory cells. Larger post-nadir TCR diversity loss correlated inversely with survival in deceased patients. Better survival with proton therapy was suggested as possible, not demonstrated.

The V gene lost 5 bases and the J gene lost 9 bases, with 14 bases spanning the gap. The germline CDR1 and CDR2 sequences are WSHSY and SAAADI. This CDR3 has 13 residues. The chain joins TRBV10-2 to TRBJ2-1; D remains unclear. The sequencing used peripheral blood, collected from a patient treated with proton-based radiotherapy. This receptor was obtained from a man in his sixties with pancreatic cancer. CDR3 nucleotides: TGCGCCAGCAGTTCGGACCGTGTGGGTGAGCAGTTCTTC. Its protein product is CASSSDRVGEQFF.